Below, 17 T cell receptor beta chains from the same sample are listed, as sequenced in a study of cytomegalovirus exposure and HLA in healthy donors. Generated by immunoSEQ multiplex PCR, the TCRdb table keeps only in-frame clones and is missing some. The table includes 220,000 or so clones, roughly 88% detected once. The source material was PBMCs. The receptors come from a woman aged 25 to 39 in good health and CMV-seropositive.

The chain links TRBV5-6 to TRBJ2-3; 8 bases agree with TRBD2. The CDR3 has 15 residues. V shed 2 bases, J shed 0 bases, and the junction held 2 bases outside the gene matches. CDR1 and CDR2 from the germline V gene are SGHDT and YYEEEE. DNA for the CDR3: TGTGCCAGCAGCTTCCCGGGAGGGAGCACAGATACGCAGTATTTT. Amino acids: CASSFPGGSTDTQYF.

The chain links TRBV6-5 to TRBJ2-1; D gene unclear. Trimming shortened V by 4 bases and J by 5 bases, and 15 bases separated the two germline ends. The germline V gene encodes CDR1 MNHEY and CDR2 SVGAGI. The CDR3 is made up of 15 amino acids. This chain's CDR3 is CASSSQPTTHNEQFF. In DNA form, the CDR3 reads TGTGCCAGCAGTTCCCAGCCAACTACCCACAATGAGCAGTTCTTC.

The J gene is TRBJ1-2, the V gene TRBV30, with D hard to call. The CDR3 runs to 12 residues. Between the trimmed V and J ends, which lost 1 base and 14 bases, there was a span of 17 bases. The germline V gene has CDR1 GTSNPN and CDR2 SVGIG (reference sequence). The CDR3 sequence: CAWSADREPGTF. CDR3 bases: TGTGCCTGGAGTGCGGATCGGGAACCCGGGACCTTC. The full variable domain, completed using reference TRBV30 and TRBJ1-2, is SQTIHQWPATLVQPVGSPLSLECTVEGTSNPNLYWYRQAAGRGLQLLFYSVGIGQISSEVPQNLSASRPQDRQFILSSKKLLLSDSGFYLCAWSADREPGTFGSGTRLTVV.

The chain has TRBV4-2 and TRBJ1-5, with 8 bases identical to TRBD1. The trim removed 4 bases at V and 7 bases at J, leaving 6 bases unmatched. In germline, CDR1 is LGHNA, CDR2 YNFKEQ. The CDR3 has 14 amino acids. CDR3 in DNA: TGTGCCAGCAGCCCGACAGGGGAGCAGCAGCCCCAGCATTTT. This codes for CASSPTGEQQPQHF.

V gene TRBV30 combines with J gene TRBJ2-1; maybe TRBD2 (5 bases). Germline CDR1 is GTSNPN and CDR2 is SVGIG (reference sequence). V lost 0 bases and J 9 bases, leaving 15 bases between the germline ends. This CDR3 is built from 14 residues. The CDR3 DNA sequence: TGTGCCTGGAGTGTAGGGCGGGTATCCCCTGAGCAGTTCTTC. Amino acids: CAWSVGRVSPEQFF.

CDR3 region: CASPGPADTGELFF. The CDR3 nucleotides are TGTGCCAGCCCAGGACCCGCGGACACCGGGGAGCTGTTTTTT. The chain combines TRBV6-1 with TRBJ2-2; D ambiguous. The germline gives CDR1 MNHNS, CDR2 SASEGT. Trimming took off 8 bases at V and 3 bases at J, with 13 bases between the two ends. The CDR3 totals 14 residues.

The J gene is TRBJ1-2, the V gene TRBV9; 9 bases agree with TRBD1. Germline trimming cut 5 bases from V and 8 bases from J; bases unmatched to any gene: 16. CDR3 length: 16 amino acids. Per the germline V gene, CDR1 is SGDLS and CDR2 is YYNGEE. DNA of the CDR3: TGTGCCAGCAGTCTCTCGACAGGGACAGGGTCTGGGGGCTACACCTTC. Translation gives CASSLSTGTGSGGYTF.

The gene calls are TRBV5-1 and TRBJ2-7, with unresolved D. The CDR3 has 14 amino acids. V was clipped by 3 bases and J by 2 bases, with 12 bases between them. Per germline, CDR1 SGHRS and CDR2 YFSETQ. This CDR3 reads CASSSTDGAYEQYF. The DNA of the CDR3 is TGCGCCAGCAGCTCGACGGACGGAGCCTACGAGCAGTACTTC.

The V gene is TRBV7-2, the J gene TRBJ1-5; D is perhaps TRBD1 (5 bases). This CDR3 region has 15 residues. Germline values: CDR1 SGHTA, CDR2 FQGNSA. V was cut by 1 base and J by 3 bases, with 10 bases left in between. The CDR3 sequence is CASSLGAGHNQPQHF. The CDR3 bases are TGTGCCAGCAGCTTAGGGGCAGGGCACAATCAGCCCCAGCATTTT. Variable domain in full (rest from reference TRBV7-2 and TRBJ1-5): GAGVSQSPSNKVTEKGKDVELRCDPISGHTALYWYRQSLGQGLEFLIYFQGNSAPDKSGLPSDRFSAERTGGSVSTLTIQRTQQEDSAVYLCASSLGAGHNQPQHFGDGTRLSIL.

The count of this clone is one. The chain carries TRBV4-1 and TRBJ1-2, with TRBD1 matching over 7 bases. The length of the CDR3 is 16 residues. V was pared by 1 base and J by 6 bases, with 11 bases of the junction left unmatched. Germline assignment: CDR1 MGHRA and CDR2 YSYEKL. This CDR3 is CASSQGLQGDLDGYTF. CDR3 bases: TGCGCCAGCAGCCAAGGGCTCCAGGGGGATCTTGATGGCTACACCTTC.

The V gene is TRBV27, the J gene TRBJ2-7, with TRBD2 matching over 12 bases. The germline gives CDR1 MNHEY, CDR2 SMNVEV (reference sequence). After removal of 8 bases from V and 4 bases from J, the junction contained 9 bases not matched to a gene. There are 15 residues in the CDR3. This CDR3 is CASAIRLAGEYEQYF. CDR3 DNA sequence: TGTGCCAGCGCCATCAGACTAGCGGGAGAGTACGAGCAGTACTTC.

This clone has more than one count but fewer than ten. The rearrangement joins TRBV29-1 to TRBJ1-2; 7 nucleotides agree with TRBD1. This CDR3 is 12 amino acids long. Per the germline V gene, CDR1 is SQVTM and CDR2 is ANQGSEA. V shed 3 bases and J 5 bases; nucleotides not matched to a gene: 3. In DNA form, the CDR3 reads TGCAGCGTTGAGGGCAGGGGGTATGGCTACACCTTC. Translation gives CSVEGRGYGYTF.

The rearrangement uses TRBV7-2 and TRBJ2-7; possible D gene TRBD1, 6 bases. Germline V gene sequence: CDR1 SGHTA, CDR2 FQGNSA. The germline V and J ends were trimmed by 5 bases and 0 bases, with 14 bases remaining between them. The CDR3 sequence is 15 residues long. CDR3 DNA sequence: TGTGCCAGCAGCACCGACAGGTCGAGCTCCTACGAGCAGTACTTC. Its translation: CASSTDRSSSYEQYF.

This sequence joins TRBV11-2 and TRBJ1-2, with no clear D. The V gene's germline CDR1 is SGHAT and CDR2 FQNNGV. The CDR3 covers 13 residues. The V and J ends lost 0 bases and 2 bases respectively, with 4 bases between them. CDR3 sequence reads: CASSLETNYGYTF. In DNA, the CDR3 is TGTGCCAGCAGCTTAGAAACGAACTATGGCTACACCTTC.

The gene calls are TRBV27 and TRBJ1-2; the match to TRBD1 covers 12 bases. The CDR3 spans 15 residues. V gave up 5 bases and J gave up 8 bases; unmatched junction bases: 9. Germline CDR1 is MNHEY and CDR2 is SMNVEV (reference sequence). This CDR3 reads CASSPEGQGAWGYTF. Written as DNA, the CDR3 is TGTGCCAGCAGTCCCGAGGGACAGGGGGCTTGGGGCTACACCTTC.

The chain combines TRBV14 with TRBJ1-2, with D tentatively TRBD1 (6 bases). The CDR3 loop spans 13 amino acids. V dropped 1 base and J dropped 8 bases, with 11 bases sitting between them. CDR1 is SGHDN and CDR2 is FVKESK in the germline V gene. CDR3 in amino acids: CASSQVQGRGYTF. The CDR3 DNA reads as TGTGCCAGCAGCCAAGTCCAGGGGAGAGGCTACACCTTC.

V usage is TRBV4-1 and J usage is TRBJ2-2; 9 nucleotides agree with TRBD1. J gave up 1 base and V 4 bases, and 7 bases lay outside the gene matches. Germline CDR1 reads MGHRA; CDR2 reads YSYEKL. The CDR3 length is 17 residues. The CDR3 DNA reads as TGCGCCAGCAGCCGACCCCGGACAGGGGAGAACACCGGGGAGCTGTTTTTT. It is translated as CASSRPRTGENTGELFF.